The next 26 T cell receptor beta chains were all read from a single sample in a study of T cell responses to AZD1222 COVID-19 vaccine. TCRdb keeps only in-frame clones here, not all; method: immunoSEQ multiplex PCR. Counted here are under 140,000 clones, 94% occurring once; the ten biggest clones make up around 3%. Here the sequenced sample was peripheral blood, taken 28 days after the second AZD1222 dose. Every receptor here comes from an adult who received the AZD1222 COVID-19 vaccine.

The chain carries TRBV20-1 and TRBJ2-5; D remains unclear. Germline lookup yields CDR1 DFQATT and CDR2 SNEGSKA (reference sequence). The CDR3 has 11 residues. Deletions cut 6 bases from V and 0 bases from J, with 5 bases between. The CDR3 coding sequence is TGCAGTGCCAAGTACCAAGAGACCCAGTACTTC. This gives the protein CSAKYQETQYF.

The CDR3 loop is CASSGTQGRQPQHF. The CDR3 DNA is TGTGCCAGCAGCGGGACCCAGGGGCGTCAGCCCCAGCATTTT. This rearrangement joins TRBV5-6 to TRBJ1-5, with D possibly matching TRBD1 (6 bases). Germline CDR1 SGHDT, CDR2 YYEEEE. The CDR3 extends over 14 amino acids. Trimming took 4 bases from V and 6 from J, leaving 14 bases between them. Filled out from reference TRBV5-6 and TRBJ1-5, the complete variable domain reads DAGVTQSPTHLIKTRGQQVTLRCSPKSGHDTVSWYQQALGQGPQFIFQYYEEEERQRGNFPDRFSGHQFPNYSSELNVNALLLGDSALYLCASSGTQGRQPQHFGDGTRLSIL.

This clone showed up just once. The chain couples TRBV6-5 to TRBJ2-7; 7 bases are a match to TRBD1. The CDR3 extends over 14 amino acids. Germline V gene lookup returns CDR1 MNHEY and CDR2 SVGAGI. The V segment lost 2 bases and the J segment 5 bases; nucleotides outside the gene matches: 6. CDR3 residues: CASSYRDSFDEQYF. The CDR3 DNA sequence: TGTGCCAGCAGTTACCGGGACAGCTTCGACGAGCAGTACTTC.

V and J are TRBV5-1 and TRBJ1-2; D ambiguous. From germline, CDR1 is SGHRS and CDR2 YFSETQ. The CDR3 is 13 amino acids. Trimming removed 1 base from V and 4 bases from J, with 8 bases in between. As DNA, the CDR3 is TGCGCCAGCAGCTTGTTGCCAGCCTATGGCTACACCTTC. Protein: CASSLLPAYGYTF.

This chain uses TRBV19 with TRBJ2-1, with D perhaps assigned TRBD1 or TRBD2 (6 bases each). Germline CDR1 LNHDA, CDR2 SQIVND (reference sequence). V lost 11 bases to trimming and J lost 6 bases, with 14 bases between them. The CDR3 spans 12 residues. The CDR3 DNA is TGTGCCTCAGTGGGGGGCCTCAATGAGCAGTTCTTC. It is translated as CASVGGLNEQFF.

This chain connects TRBV15 to TRBJ2-1; 11 bases are shared with TRBD2. The CDR3 totals 18 residues. Trimming at V came to 4 bases and at J to 4 bases, leaving 12 bases not matched to a gene. Germline CDR1 and CDR2: LNHNV and YYDKDF (reference sequence). Here the CDR3 reads CATSTSGARTSGYNEQFF. The CDR3 DNA reads as TGTGCCACCAGCACCTCAGGGGCCCGGACTAGCGGGTACAATGAGCAGTTCTTC. Looking up the rest from reference TRBV15 and TRBJ2-1 gives the full variable domain: DAMVIQNPRYQVTQFGKPVTLSCSQTLNHNVMYWYQQKSSQAPKLLFHYYDKDFNNEADTPDNFQSRRPNTSFCFLDIRSPGLGDTAMYLCATSTSGARTSGYNEQFFGPGTRLTVL.

V is TRBV19 and J is TRBJ1-2; 7 nucleotides match TRBD1. The CDR3 extends over 15 amino acids. In germline, CDR1 is LNHDA, CDR2 SQIVND (reference sequence). The V and J ends lost 3 bases and 3 bases, in that order; junction bases with no gene match: 7. The CDR3 coding sequence is TGTGCCAGTAGTATCCAGGGACAGCCAGACTATGGCTACACCTTC. Translation gives CASSIQGQPDYGYTF.

The rearrangement uses TRBV7-2 and TRBJ2-7; 9 nucleotides align to TRBD2. Germline assignment: CDR1 SGHTA and CDR2 FQGNSA. This CDR3 has 18 residues. Trimming took 4 bases from V and 4 from J; bases not matched to a gene: 17. The CDR3 protein is CASSSPGRGSGGRYEQYF. The CDR3 DNA is TGTGCCAGCAGCTCCCCGGGACGAGGGAGCGGGGGGCGATACGAGCAGTACTTC.

The chain employs TRBV5-4 and TRBJ2-4; 7 nucleotides line up with TRBD1. Germline loops: CDR1 SGHNT, CDR2 YYREEE (reference sequence). This CDR3 is 14 amino acids long. V dropped 5 bases and J dropped 7; count of bases not matched to a gene: 9. As DNA, the CDR3 is TGTGCCAGCAGAATCGACAGGGATACGAACATTCAGTACTTC. Protein product: CASRIDRDTNIQYF. Looking up the rest from reference TRBV5-4 and TRBJ2-4 gives the full variable domain: ETGVTQSPTHLIKTRGQQVTLRCSSQSGHNTVSWYQQALGQGPQFIFQYYREEENGRGNFPPRFSGLQFPNYSSELNVNALELDDSALYLCASRIDRDTNIQYFGAGTRLSVL.

The V gene is TRBV10-3, the J gene TRBJ2-5, with 11 bases aligning to TRBD2. Trimming took 1 base from V and 9 from J; bases not matched to a gene: 7. This CDR3 comprises 15 residues. The germline CDR1 and CDR2 sequences are ENHRY and SYGVKD. The CDR3 coding sequence is TGTGCCATCAGTGAGTGGGGACTAGCGGATGGAGCCCAGTACTTC. The encoded protein is CAISEWGLADGAQYF.

V usage is TRBV27 and J usage is TRBJ1-1; possible D gene TRBD1, 6 bases. The CDR3 extends over 14 amino acids. CDR1 and CDR2 (germline): MNHEY, SMNVEV (reference sequence). V lost 10 bases and J 1 base, leaving 16 bases between the germline ends. CDR3 bases: TGTGCCACCAAGCCCGGGACACAGAACACTGAAGCTTTCTTT. Translating gives CATKPGTQNTEAFF.

The J gene is TRBJ2-1, the V gene TRBV4-1; D ambiguous. Germline V CDR1 and CDR2: MGHRA, YSYEKL. There are 13 residues in the CDR3. Trimming shortened V by 5 bases and J by 10 bases, and 15 bases separated the two germline ends. CDR3: CASSARPSEEQFF. The CDR3 nucleotides read TGCGCCAGCAGCGCGCGTCCATCCGAAGAGCAGTTCTTC.

The chain uses TRBV11-2 and TRBJ1-1; D uncertain. The CDR3 consists of 16 residues. Trimming shortened V by 4 bases and J by 5 bases, and 20 bases separated the two germline ends. Germline V CDR1 and CDR2: SGHAT, FQNNGV. The DNA of the CDR3 is TGTGCCAGCAGCTCCCAAAGCGGGATCCGCGGGACTGAAGCTTTCTTT. Protein: CASSSQSGIRGTEAFF.

This chain uses TRBV7-9 with TRBJ2-7, with TRBD2 matching over 8 bases. The trim removed 1 base at V and 0 bases at J, leaving 5 bases unmatched. The CDR3 runs 16 residues. Germline V gene data show CDR1 as SEHNR and CDR2 as FQNEAQ (reference sequence). The CDR3 DNA is TGTGCCAGCAGCTTAGTGCCCGGGACTAGCTCCTACGAGCAGTACTTC. It specifies CASSLVPGTSSYEQYF.

A note on this clone: Distinct nucleotide sequences in the sample also encode this CDR3. V is TRBV19 and J is TRBJ1-5, with D maybe TRBD1 (5 bases). The CDR3 contains 12 residues. V was pared by 1 base and J by 7 bases, with 5 bases between. The germline V gene encodes CDR1 LNHDA and CDR2 SQIVND (reference sequence). DNA of the CDR3: TGTGCCAGTAGTATAGGGGACCAGCCCCAGCATTTT. Residues: CASSIGDQPQHF.

A remark on this clone: Other DNA variants within this sample encode the same CDR3. This chain links TRBV3-1 (or the pseudogene TRBV3-2) with TRBJ2-3; D gene uncertain. V gave up 1 base and J gave up 0 bases, with 2 bases separating them. Germline CDR1 is LGHDT and CDR2 is YNNKEL (reference sequence). The CDR3 contains 13 residues. The CDR3 coding sequence is TGTGCCAGCAGCCAAGCTAGCACAGATACGCAGTATTTT. It yields the protein CASSQASTDTQYF.

This chain joins TRBV28 and TRBJ1-1, with D possibly matching TRBD1 (5 bases). The CDR3 has 14 residues. CDR1 is MDHEN and CDR2 is SYDVKM in the germline V gene. Trimming pared 2 bases from V and 3 bases from J, leaving 10 bases between. The CDR3 region has the DNA TGTGCCAGCAGTTTAGGCAGGGCGGACACTGAAGCTTTCTTT. The encoded protein is CASSLGRADTEAFF. Full variable domain (remainder filled in from reference TRBV28 and TRBJ1-1): DVKVTQSSRYLVKRTGEKVFLECVQDMDHENMFWYRQDPGLGLRLIYFSYDVKMKEKGDIPEGYSVSREKKERFSLILESASTNQTSMYLCASSLGRADTEAFFGQGTRLTVV.

The chain joins TRBV6-2 or TRBV6-3 to TRBJ2-7; TRBD2 matches at 13 bases. The CDR3 covers 16 residues. The V gene's germline CDR1 is MNHEY and CDR2 SVGEGT. Germline trimming cut 6 bases from V and 2 bases from J; bases unmatched to any gene: 7. CDR3 residues: CASSPRLAGGPYEQYF. CDR3 in DNA: TGTGCCAGCAGCCCTAGACTAGCGGGAGGACCCTACGAGCAGTACTTC.

The J gene is TRBJ2-2, the V gene TRBV6-6, with D tentatively TRBD2 (6 bases). Germline CDR1 MNHNY, CDR2 SVGAGI (reference sequence). This CDR3 has 16 amino acids. The V and J ends lost 3 bases and 7 bases respectively, with 18 bases between them. In DNA, the CDR3 is TGTGCCAGCAGTTATACGGCCGGGGGAGGAGACGGGGAGCTGTTTTTT. Residues: CASSYTAGGGDGELFF.

The gene calls are TRBV7-9 and TRBJ1-6; D possibly corresponds to TRBD1 (5 bases). CDR1 is SEHNR, CDR2 FQNEAQ, per germline (reference sequence). The V end was cut by 1 base, the J end by 10 bases, with 11 bases between. The CDR3 has 14 amino acids. This chain's CDR3 is CASSLGQTDSPLHF. The CDR3 DNA is TGTGCCAGCAGCTTAGGTCAGACAGACTCACCCCTCCACTTT.

The sample holds a few counts of this clone. V usage is TRBV7-9 and J usage is TRBJ2-7; TRBD1 might be the D (6 bases). The CDR3 is made up of 18 amino acids. V lost 4 bases, J lost 5 bases, and 27 bases lay in between. CDR1 SEHNR and CDR2 FQNEAQ come from the germline V gene (reference sequence). The CDR3 coding sequence is TGTGCCAGCAGCTCGGCATATTCGCCGGGAAGGGGGTCTCACGAGCAGTACTTC. Encoded protein: CASSSAYSPGRGSHEQYF.

V is TRBV13 and J is TRBJ1-2; 8 bases map to TRBD1. The V segment lost 5 bases and the J segment 6 bases; nucleotides outside the gene matches: 11. CDR3 length: 15 amino acids. Per germline, CDR1 PRHDT and CDR2 FYEKMQ (reference sequence). CDR3 sequence (DNA): TGTGCCAGCAGCCTCCTCCAGGGACAGGCCCATGGCTACACCTTC. This gives the protein CASSLLQGQAHGYTF.

The chain recombines TRBV18 with TRBJ2-1; D may match TRBD1 or TRBD2 (6 bases each). The V gene's germline CDR1 is KGHSH and CDR2 LQKENI. The CDR3 sequence is 15 residues long. Trimming cost V 0 bases and J 3 bases, with 9 bases left between them. The CDR3 sequence: CASSPPGGIYNEQFF. The CDR3 DNA reads as TGTGCCAGCTCACCACCAGGGGGGATCTACAATGAGCAGTTCTTC. The full variable domain, its missing parts supplied by reference TRBV18 and TRBJ2-1, is NAGVMQNPRHLVRRRGQEARLRCSPMKGHSHVYWYRQLPEEGLKFMVYLQKENIIDESGMPKERFSAEFPKEGPSILRIQQVVRGDSAAYFCASSPPGGIYNEQFFGPGTRLTVL.

The CDR3 reads CASSQRMQGYGYTF. CDR3 DNA: TGTGCCAGCAGCCAAAGGATGCAGGGCTATGGCTACACCTTC. The chain joins TRBV3-1 (or the pseudogene TRBV3-2) to TRBJ1-2, with a weak D call TRBD1 (5 bases). Germline values: CDR1 LGHDT, CDR2 YNNKEL (reference sequence). V lost 2 bases to trimming and J lost 4 bases, with 11 bases between them. CDR3 length: 14 residues.

The V and J genes are TRBV7-2 and TRBJ1-1; possible D gene TRBD1, 6 bases. V was clipped by 3 bases and J by 4 bases, with 15 bases between them. Germline CDR1 is SGHTA and CDR2 is FQGNSA. There are 15 residues in the CDR3. This chain's CDR3 is CASSFGGRVSTEAFF. The CDR3 bases are TGTGCCAGCAGCTTTGGGGGCAGGGTCAGCACTGAAGCTTTCTTT.

The rearrangement uses TRBV28 and TRBJ2-7; no clear D. Germline CDR1 is MDHEN and CDR2 is SYDVKM. The CDR3 contains 13 residues. V lost 5 bases to trimming and J lost 0 bases, with 8 bases between them. The CDR3 is CASSPIGSYEQYF. In DNA, the CDR3 is TGTGCCAGCAGTCCTATTGGCTCCTACGAGCAGTACTTC.